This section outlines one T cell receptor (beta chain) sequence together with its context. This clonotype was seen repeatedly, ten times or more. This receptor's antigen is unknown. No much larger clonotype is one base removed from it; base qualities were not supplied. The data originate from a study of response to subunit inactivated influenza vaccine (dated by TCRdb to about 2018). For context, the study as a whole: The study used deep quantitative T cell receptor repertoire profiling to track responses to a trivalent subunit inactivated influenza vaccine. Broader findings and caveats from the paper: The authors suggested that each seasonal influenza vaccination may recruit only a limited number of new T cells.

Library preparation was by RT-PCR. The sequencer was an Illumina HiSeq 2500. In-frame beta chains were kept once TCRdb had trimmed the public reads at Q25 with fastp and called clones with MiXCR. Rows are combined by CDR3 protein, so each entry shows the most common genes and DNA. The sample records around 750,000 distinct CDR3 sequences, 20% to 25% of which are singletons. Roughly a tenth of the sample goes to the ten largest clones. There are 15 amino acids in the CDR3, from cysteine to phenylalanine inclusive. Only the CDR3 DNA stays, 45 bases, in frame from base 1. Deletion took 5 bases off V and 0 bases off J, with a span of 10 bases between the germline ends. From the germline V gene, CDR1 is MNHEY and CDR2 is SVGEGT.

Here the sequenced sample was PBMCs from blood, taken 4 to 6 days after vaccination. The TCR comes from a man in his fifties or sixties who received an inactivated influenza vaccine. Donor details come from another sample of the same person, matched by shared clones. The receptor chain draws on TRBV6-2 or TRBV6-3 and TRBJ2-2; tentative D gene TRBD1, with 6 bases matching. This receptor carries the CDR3 CASSRQASNTGELFF. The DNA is TGTGCCAGCAGTCGACAGGCATCGAACACCGGGGAGCTGTTTTTT.